This T cell receptor beta chain was sequenced for a study of cytomegalovirus exposure and HLA in healthy donors. Worth noting for this clone: Its target is unknown.

Study results and caveats: As was reported, the classifier diagnosed cytomegalovirus status with high specificity and sensitivity. One later analysis, an examination of the approximately 130 validation repertoires, found that first-cohort TCR clusters tended to co-occur in them. Researchers counted roughly 150 TCR beta chains as cytomegalovirus-associated. In vitro assays verified that three CMV-associated chains recognized CMV antigens specifically.

CDR3 size: 14 residues. Between the trimmed V and J ends, which lost 0 bases and 1 base, there was a span of 7 bases. Germline values: CDR1 PRHDT, CDR2 FYEKMQ (reference sequence). TCRdb's copy holds only in-frame clones and misses some; the assay was immunoSEQ multiplex PCR. The sample yields tens of thousands of clones, around 94% seen once. The TCR was taken from a woman aged 18 to 35 in good health and CMV-seropositive. Sequenced input: PBMCs. The chain is built from TRBV13 and TRBJ2-7; D is unclear. CDR3 region: CASSLGGYSYEQYF. CDR3 coding DNA: TGTGCCAGCAGCTTAGGCGGTTATTCCTACGAGCAGTACTTC.